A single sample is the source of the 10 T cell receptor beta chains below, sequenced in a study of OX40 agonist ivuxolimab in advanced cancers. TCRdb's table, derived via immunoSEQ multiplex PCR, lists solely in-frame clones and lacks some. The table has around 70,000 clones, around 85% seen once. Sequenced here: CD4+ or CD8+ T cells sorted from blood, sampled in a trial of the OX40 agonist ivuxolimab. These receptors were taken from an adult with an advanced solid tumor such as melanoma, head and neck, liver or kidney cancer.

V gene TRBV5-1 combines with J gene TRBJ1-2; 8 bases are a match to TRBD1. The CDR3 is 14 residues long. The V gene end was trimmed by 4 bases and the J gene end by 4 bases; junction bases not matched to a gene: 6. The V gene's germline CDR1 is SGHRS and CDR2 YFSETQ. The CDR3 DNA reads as TGCGCCAGCAGCAACGAGGACAGGGTCTATGGCTACACCTTC. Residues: CASSNEDRVYGYTF.

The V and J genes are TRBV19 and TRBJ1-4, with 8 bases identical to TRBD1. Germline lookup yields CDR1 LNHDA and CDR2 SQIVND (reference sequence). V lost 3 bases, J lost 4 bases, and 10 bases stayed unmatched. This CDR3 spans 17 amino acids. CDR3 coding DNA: TGTGCCAGTAGTATCGGGCCAGGGGGCGAGATTAATGAAAAACTGTTTTTT. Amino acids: CASSIGPGGEINEKLFF.

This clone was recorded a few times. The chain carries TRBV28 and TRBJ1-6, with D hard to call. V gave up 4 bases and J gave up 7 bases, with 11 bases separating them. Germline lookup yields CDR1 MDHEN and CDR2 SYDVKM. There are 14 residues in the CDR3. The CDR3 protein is CASSSQAWNSPLHF. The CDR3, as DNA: TGTGCCAGCAGTTCCCAGGCTTGGAATTCACCCCTCCACTTT.

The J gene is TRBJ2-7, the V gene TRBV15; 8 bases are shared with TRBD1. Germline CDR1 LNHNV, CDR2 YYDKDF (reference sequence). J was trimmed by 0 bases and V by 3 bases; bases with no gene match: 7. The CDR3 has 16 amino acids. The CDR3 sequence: CATSSETGDSSYEQYF. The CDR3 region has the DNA TGTGCCACCAGCAGTGAGACAGGGGACAGCTCCTACGAGCAGTACTTC. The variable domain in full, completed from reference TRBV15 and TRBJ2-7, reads DAMVIQNPRYQVTQFGKPVTLSCSQTLNHNVMYWYQQKSSQAPKLLFHYYDKDFNNEADTPDNFQSRRPNTSFCFLDIRSPGLGDTAMYLCATSSETGDSSYEQYFGPGTRLTVT.

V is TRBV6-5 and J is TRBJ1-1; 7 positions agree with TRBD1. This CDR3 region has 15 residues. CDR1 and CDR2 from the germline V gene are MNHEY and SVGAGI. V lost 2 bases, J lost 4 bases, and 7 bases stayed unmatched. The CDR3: CASSYDRVGSTEAFF. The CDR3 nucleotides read TGTGCCAGCAGTTACGACAGGGTGGGGAGCACTGAAGCTTTCTTT.

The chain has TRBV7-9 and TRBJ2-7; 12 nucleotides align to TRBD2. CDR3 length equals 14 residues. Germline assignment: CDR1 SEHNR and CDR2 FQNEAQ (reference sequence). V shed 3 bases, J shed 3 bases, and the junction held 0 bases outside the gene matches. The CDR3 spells CASSLTSGGYEQYF. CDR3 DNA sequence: TGTGCCAGCAGCTTGACTAGCGGGGGCTACGAGCAGTACTTC.

The CDR3 bases are TGTGCCAGCAGTCCCGGGGGACAGCATAACTATGGCTACACCTTC. Protein product: CASSPGGQHNYGYTF. V is TRBV28 and J is TRBJ1-2; 7 bases are shared with TRBD1. The junction had 7 bases not matched to a gene; V was cut back by 5 bases and J by 1 base. Germline lookup yields CDR1 MDHEN and CDR2 SYDVKM. CDR3 length equals 15 residues.

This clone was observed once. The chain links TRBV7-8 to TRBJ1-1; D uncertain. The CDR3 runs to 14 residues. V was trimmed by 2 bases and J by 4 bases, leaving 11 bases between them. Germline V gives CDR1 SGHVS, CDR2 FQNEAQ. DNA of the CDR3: TGTGCCAGCAGCTTACAGTCAGGAGCCACTGAAGCTTTCTTT. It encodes CASSLQSGATEAFF.

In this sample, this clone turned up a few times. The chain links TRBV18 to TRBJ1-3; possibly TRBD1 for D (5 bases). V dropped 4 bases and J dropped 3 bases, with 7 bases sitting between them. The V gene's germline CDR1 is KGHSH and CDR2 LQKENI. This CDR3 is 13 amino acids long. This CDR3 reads CASSLGLGNTIYF. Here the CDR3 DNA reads TGTGCCAGCTCACTGGGACTTGGAAACACCATATATTTT.

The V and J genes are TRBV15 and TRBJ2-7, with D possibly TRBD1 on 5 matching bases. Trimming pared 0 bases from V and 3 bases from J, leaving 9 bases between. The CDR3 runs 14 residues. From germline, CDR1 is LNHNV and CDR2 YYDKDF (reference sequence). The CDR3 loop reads CATSRDRRGYEQYF. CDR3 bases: TGTGCCACCAGCAGAGATCGAAGGGGCTACGAGCAGTACTTC.